The 22 T cell receptor beta chains reported below all come from one sample, sequenced in a study of blood T cell repertoires in COVID-19. TCRdb keeps only in-frame clones here, not all; method: immunoSEQ multiplex PCR. The repertoire consists of about 300,000 clones, with 85% to 90% occurring once and the leading ten covering less than 2%. The sequenced sample consisted of peripheral blood. Receptors were obtained from a woman aged 25-40 years with COVID-19, enrolled during active disease.

V gene TRBV19 combines with J gene TRBJ1-1; D may be TRBD1 (6 bases). The V gene's germline CDR1 is LNHDA and CDR2 SQIVND (reference sequence). V lost 6 bases and J 4 bases, leaving 18 bases between the germline ends. The CDR3 runs to 15 residues. CDR3 nucleotides: TGTGCCAGTAGGTTGGGGGACCGGGGGGCCACTGAAGCTTTCTTT. It translates to CASRLGDRGATEAFF.

The chain is built from TRBV19 and TRBJ1-5; D is undetermined. Germline V gene data show CDR1 as LNHDA and CDR2 as SQIVND (reference sequence). The germline V and J ends were trimmed by 6 bases and 5 bases, with 14 bases remaining between them. The CDR3 loop spans 14 amino acids. CDR3 DNA sequence: TGTGCCAGTAGCCCTGACACACTGGATCAGCCCCAGCATTTT. Its protein product is CASSPDTLDQPQHF.

In this sample, this clone turned up once. CDR3 in DNA: TGTGCCAGCGGTAGCGGGGGCACCGGGGAGCTGTTTTTT. It translates to CASGSGGTGELFF. The chain is built from TRBV9 and TRBJ2-2, with 9 bases identical to TRBD2. The CDR3 sequence is 13 residues long. With 7 bases clipped from V and 4 bases from J, the junction kept 2 bases outside the gene matches. Germline V gene lookup returns CDR1 SGDLS and CDR2 YYNGEE.

This clone was found a few times. The genes are TRBV19 and TRBJ1-5, with TRBD1 as a possible D gene (5 bases). The V gene lost 1 base and the J gene lost 7 bases, with 17 bases spanning the gap. Looked up from germline, CDR1 is LNHDA and CDR2 is SQIVND (reference sequence). This CDR3 contains 16 residues. CDR3 sequence: CASSIGRRGRGQPQHF. The CDR3 DNA sequence: TGTGCCAGTAGTATAGGACGGAGGGGACGGGGACAGCCCCAGCATTTT. The full variable domain, its missing parts supplied by reference TRBV19 and TRBJ1-5, is DGGITQSPKYLFRKEGQNVTLSCEQNLNHDAMYWYRQDPGQGLRLIYYSQIVNDFQKGDIAEGYSVSREKKESFPLTVTSAQKNPTAFYLCASSIGRRGRGQPQHFGDGTRLSIL.

The chain is built from TRBV6-5 and TRBJ2-5, with D maybe TRBD1 (5 bases). Germline values: CDR1 MNHEY, CDR2 SVGAGI. Trimming took off 2 bases at V and 2 bases at J, with 12 bases between the two ends. The CDR3 totals 15 residues. The CDR3 sequence: CASSYAPQGQETQYF. The CDR3 nucleotides read TGTGCCAGCAGTTACGCCCCCCAGGGTCAAGAGACCCAGTACTTC.

The rearrangement uses TRBV11-1 and TRBJ1-1; D is possibly TRBD1 (6 bases). CDR1 and CDR2 (germline): SGHAT, FQDESV (reference sequence). This CDR3 is built from 15 residues. Deletions cut 5 bases from V and 0 bases from J, with 13 bases between. This chain's CDR3 is CASSLGAPLNTEAFF. The DNA of the CDR3 is TGTGCCAGCAGCCTGGGGGCACCGCTGAACACTGAAGCTTTCTTT.

This clone was seen only once. The identical CDR3 is also encoded by other nucleotide sequences in the sample. The CDR3 DNA follows: TGCGCCAGCAGCCTAGAGACAGGGGACGGCTACACCTTC. This codes for CASSLETGDGYTF. The chain combines TRBV5-1 with TRBJ1-2; TRBD1 aligns across 8 bases. V shed 4 bases and J 8 bases; nucleotides not matched to a gene: 7. The CDR3 contains 13 residues. Germline assignment: CDR1 SGHRS and CDR2 YFSETQ.

The chain recombines TRBV7-9 with TRBJ1-4, with 10 positions matching TRBD1. J gave up 8 bases and V 3 bases, and 3 bases lay outside the gene matches. CDR1 SEHNR and CDR2 FQNEAQ come from the germline V gene (reference sequence). This CDR3 is 14 amino acids long. The CDR3 here is CASSLTGGLEKLFF. In DNA, the CDR3 is TGTGCCAGCAGCTTGACAGGGGGCCTGGAAAAACTGTTTTTT. Full variable domain (outside the CDR3, taken from reference TRBV7-9 and TRBJ1-4): DTGVSQNPRHKITKRGQNVTFRCDPISEHNRLYWYRQTLGQGPEFLTYFQNEAQLEKSRLLSDRFSAERPKGSFSTLEIQRTEQGDSAMYLCASSLTGGLEKLFFGSGTQLSVL.

The chain employs TRBV18 and TRBJ1-5; 7 positions match TRBD1. V was pared by 2 bases and J by 5 bases, with 3 bases of the junction left unmatched. Germline V gene sequence: CDR1 KGHSH, CDR2 LQKENI. The CDR3 runs to 14 residues. The CDR3 coding sequence is TGTGCCAGCTCACCAACAGGGGATTATCAGCCCCAGCATTTT. Its translation: CASSPTGDYQPQHF.

The genes are TRBV7-9 and TRBJ2-7, with a possible D match to TRBD2 (5 bases). The germline CDR1 and CDR2 sequences are SEHNR and FQNEAQ (reference sequence). The CDR3 is 12 residues long. V lost 7 bases and J lost 3, with 10 bases in between. The CDR3 DNA follows: TGTGCCAGCAACGACGGAGGCTACGAGCAGTACGTC. It yields the protein CASNDGGYEQYV.

The chain employs TRBV24-1 and TRBJ1-4; 10 bases fit TRBD1. The CDR3 contains 12 residues. With V trimmed by 9 bases and J by 11 bases, 5 bases remained unmatched. The germline CDR1 and CDR2 sequences are KGHDR and SFDVKD. In nucleotides, the CDR3 is TGTGCCACCTCGACAGGGGGCGGGAAACTGTTTTTT. Residues: CATSTGGGKLFF.

This sequence joins TRBV19 and TRBJ1-6; D is perhaps TRBD1 (5 bases). The CDR3 extends over 13 amino acids. Per germline, CDR1 LNHDA and CDR2 SQIVND (reference sequence). Trimming removed 6 bases at V and 8 bases at J, with 11 bases between. CDR3 sequence: CASSSWGDSPLHF. CDR3 DNA sequence: TGTGCCAGTAGCTCCTGGGGGGATTCACCCCTCCACTTT.

The chain couples TRBV11-3 to TRBJ2-7, with D tentatively TRBD1 (6 bases). V lost 10 bases and J lost 9, with 40 bases in between. The CDR3 extends over 19 amino acids. Germline V gene data show CDR1 as SGHNT and CDR2 as YENEEA. The CDR3 here is CANFPPRDRSPPPGRLQYV. CDR3 coding DNA: TGTGCCAACTTCCCACCTCGTGACAGGTCCCCCCCTCCGGGCCGGTTGCAGTACGTC.

The chain couples TRBV4-1 to TRBJ1-2, with 9 bases identical to TRBD1. Germline V CDR1 and CDR2: MGHRA, YSYEKL. This CDR3 has 16 amino acids. V was clipped by 0 bases and J by 8 bases; unmatched bases: 10. DNA of the CDR3: TGCGCCAGCAGCCAAGAGGCCGGGACAGGGAAACGAGGCTACACCTTC. Protein: CASSQEAGTGKRGYTF.

The rearrangement joins TRBV5-1 to TRBJ2-5, with 8 bases lining up with TRBD1. The CDR3 sequence is 16 residues long. Germline V gene data show CDR1 as SGHRS and CDR2 as YFSETQ. V was pared by 1 base and J by 4 bases, with 9 bases of the junction left unmatched. The CDR3 DNA sequence: TGCGCCAGCAGCTTGTCCCCGACAGGGGAAGGAGAGACCCAGTACTTC. Translated: CASSLSPTGEGETQYF.

Of note for this clone: The same CDR3 arises from other DNA sequences in this sample as well. The rearrangement uses TRBV19 and TRBJ1-3; D might be TRBD1 (5 bases). Germline CDR1 and CDR2: LNHDA and SQIVND (reference sequence). Trimming took 3 bases from V and 2 from J, leaving 8 bases between them. The CDR3 covers 14 residues. In DNA, the CDR3 is TGTGCCAGTAGTATCCCAGGGACTGGAAACACCATATATTTT. The encoded protein is CASSIPGTGNTIYF.

The table lists this clone with a count of one. The rearrangement joins TRBV29-1 to TRBJ1-1, with 7 bases identical to TRBD1. Germline CDR1 and CDR2: SQVTM and ANQGSEA. With V trimmed by 7 bases and J by 1 base, 3 bases remained unmatched. The CDR3 has 12 residues. The CDR3 reads CSGGTANTEAFF. CDR3 in DNA: TGCAGCGGCGGGACAGCGAACACTGAAGCTTTCTTT.

This clone was observed a few times. V gene TRBV6-4 combines with J gene TRBJ2-1; 7 nucleotides agree with TRBD2. The CDR3 covers 14 residues. In germline, CDR1 is MRHNA, CDR2 SNTAGT. Trimming at V came to 2 bases and at J to 5 bases, leaving 3 bases not matched to a gene. In nucleotides, the CDR3 is TGTGCCAGCAGTGACGGCGGGGGAAACAATGAGCAGTTCTTC. Translating it yields CASSDGGGNNEQFF.

The J gene is TRBJ2-7, the V gene TRBV9, with D perhaps matching TRBD2 (5 bases). The CDR3 spans 18 residues. Looked up from germline, CDR1 is SGDLS and CDR2 is YYNGEE. CDR3 DNA: TGTGCCAGCAGCGTCAACGCGTGTAGAGGGCAGTTTTATTACGAGCAGTGCGTC. Translating gives CASSVNACRGQFYYEQCV.

This clone appeared a single time. The gene calls are TRBV5-1 and TRBJ1-6; 7 bases align to TRBD1. CDR3 length: 16 amino acids. V dropped 4 bases and J dropped 6; count of bases not matched to a gene: 10. Germline V gene sequence: CDR1 SGHRS, CDR2 YFSETQ. CDR3 bases: TGCGCCAGCAGCGAGACAACAGGGGCCTCTAATTCACCCCTCCACTTT. Its translation: CASSETTGASNSPLHF.

Here the CDR3 reads CAISQQSNTEAFF. The CDR3 DNA sequence: TGTGCCATCAGTCAACAGTCAAACACTGAAGCTTTCTTT. The chain carries TRBV10-3 and TRBJ1-1; D is undetermined. The CDR3 sequence is 13 residues long. The germline V gene has CDR1 ENHRY and CDR2 SYGVKD. The V end lost 5 bases, the J end lost 2 bases, and 9 bases lay between the germline ends.

Here the CDR3 DNA reads TGCGCCAGCAGCCCGACAGGGAGCTCCTACAATGAGCAGTTCTTC. As protein: CASSPTGSSYNEQFF. This sequence joins TRBV5-1 and TRBJ2-1; 7 bases match TRBD1. V was clipped by 4 bases and J by 0 bases; unmatched bases: 4. This CDR3 is 15 amino acids long. The germline CDR1 and CDR2 sequences are SGHRS and YFSETQ.